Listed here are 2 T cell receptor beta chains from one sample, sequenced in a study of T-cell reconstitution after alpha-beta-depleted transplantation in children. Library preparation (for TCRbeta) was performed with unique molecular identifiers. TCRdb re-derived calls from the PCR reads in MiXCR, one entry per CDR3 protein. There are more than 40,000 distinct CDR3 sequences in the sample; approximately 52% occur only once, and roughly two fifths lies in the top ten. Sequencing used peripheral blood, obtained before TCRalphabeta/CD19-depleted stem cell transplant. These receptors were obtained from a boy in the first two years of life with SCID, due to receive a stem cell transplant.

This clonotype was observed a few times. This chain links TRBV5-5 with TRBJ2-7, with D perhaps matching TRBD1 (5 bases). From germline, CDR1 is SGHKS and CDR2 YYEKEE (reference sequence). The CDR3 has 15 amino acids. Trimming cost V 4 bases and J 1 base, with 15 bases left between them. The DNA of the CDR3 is TGTGCCAGCAGCCACCAGGGCCATCCGTCCTACGAGCAGTACTTC. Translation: CASSHQGHPSYEQYF.

CDR3 sequence reads: CSVGSSGGAGIETQYF. CDR3 nucleotides: TGCAGCGTTGGTAGCAGCGGGGGGGCCGGAATTGAGACCCAGTACTTC. The V call is TRBV29-1, the J call TRBJ2-5, with 10 bases fitting TRBD2. The length of the CDR3 is 16 residues. With V trimmed by 4 bases and J by 5 bases, 13 bases remained unmatched. CDR1 and CDR2 (germline): SQVTM, ANQGSEA.